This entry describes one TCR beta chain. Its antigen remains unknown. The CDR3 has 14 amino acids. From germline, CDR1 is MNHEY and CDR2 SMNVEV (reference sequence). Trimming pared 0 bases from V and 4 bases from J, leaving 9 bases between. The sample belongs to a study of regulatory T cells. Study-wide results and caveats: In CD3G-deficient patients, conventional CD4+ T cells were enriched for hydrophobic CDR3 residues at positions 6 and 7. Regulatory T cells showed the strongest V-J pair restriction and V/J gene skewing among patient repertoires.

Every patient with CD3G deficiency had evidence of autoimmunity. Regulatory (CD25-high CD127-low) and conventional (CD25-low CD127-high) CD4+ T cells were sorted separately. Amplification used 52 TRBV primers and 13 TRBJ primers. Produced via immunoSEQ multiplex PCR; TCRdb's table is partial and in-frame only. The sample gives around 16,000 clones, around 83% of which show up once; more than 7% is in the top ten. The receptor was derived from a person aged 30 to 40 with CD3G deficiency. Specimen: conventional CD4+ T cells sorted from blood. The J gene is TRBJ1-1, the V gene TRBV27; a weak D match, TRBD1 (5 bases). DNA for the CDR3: TGTGCCAGCAGTTTATCGAGGGGCGGCACTGAAGCTTTCTTT. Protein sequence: CASSLSRGGTEAFF.